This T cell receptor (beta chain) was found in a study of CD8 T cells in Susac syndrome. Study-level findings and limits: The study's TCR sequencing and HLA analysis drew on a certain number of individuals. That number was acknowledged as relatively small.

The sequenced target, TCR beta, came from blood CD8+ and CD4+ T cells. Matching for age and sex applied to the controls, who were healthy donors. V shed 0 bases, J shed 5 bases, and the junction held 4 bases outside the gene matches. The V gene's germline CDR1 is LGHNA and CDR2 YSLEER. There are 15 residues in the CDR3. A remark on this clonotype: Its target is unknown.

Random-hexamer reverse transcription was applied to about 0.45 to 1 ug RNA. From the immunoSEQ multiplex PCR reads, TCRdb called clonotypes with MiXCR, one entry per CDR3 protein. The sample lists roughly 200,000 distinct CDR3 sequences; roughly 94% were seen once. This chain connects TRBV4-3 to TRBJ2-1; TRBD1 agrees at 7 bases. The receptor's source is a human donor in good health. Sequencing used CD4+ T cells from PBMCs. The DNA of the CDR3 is TGCGCCAGCAGCCAAGATTCGGGACAGCACAATGAGCAGTTCTTC. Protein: CASSQDSGQHNEQFF.